This T cell receptor (beta chain) was recorded in a study of shared clonotypes between healthy human individuals. Assay: immunoSEQ multiplex PCR; the TCRdb copy retains only in-frame clones and omits some. The data hold 2 million to 2.5 million clones, with approximately 96% observed a single time. After removal of 4 bases from V and 8 bases from J, the junction contained 1 base not matched to a gene. CDR3 size: 13 residues. Germline lookup yields CDR1 MNHEY and CDR2 SVGAGI. The source of this sequence is a man aged 18 to 30 in good health. The chain employs TRBV6-5 and TRBJ2-1; 11 bases map to TRBD2. The sequenced material came from naive CD4+ T cells sorted from blood. The subset was: CD45RA+ positively selected. The CDR3 DNA is TGTGCCAGCAGTTCACTAGCGGGAGATGAGCAGTTCTTC. This translates into CASSSLAGDEQFF.